The 23 T cell receptor beta chains given below trace back to one sample, sequenced in a study of T cell responses to AZD1222 COVID-19 vaccine. Sequencing was performed with immunoSEQ multiplex PCR; in TCRdb, only in-frame clones are kept and a portion is missing. The data contain approximately 64,000 clones, roughly 89% of them singletons. Sequenced here: peripheral blood, sampled on day 0 of AZD1222 vaccination. The receptor set was obtained from an adult in good health.

The J gene is TRBJ2-5, the V gene TRBV4-3; no firm D call. V dropped 1 base and J dropped 1 base, with 7 bases sitting between them. The CDR3 length is 14 residues. In germline, CDR1 is LGHNA, CDR2 YSLEER. This CDR3 reads CASSQVPSQETQYF. In DNA, the CDR3 is TGCGCCAGCAGCCAAGTCCCCTCCCAAGAGACCCAGTACTTC.

The rearrangement joins TRBV5-1 to TRBJ2-7, with 8 positions matching TRBD1. The junction had 10 bases not matched to a gene; V was cut back by 3 bases and J by 5 bases. The CDR3 is 15 amino acids. Germline lookup yields CDR1 SGHRS and CDR2 YFSETQ. CDR3 nucleotide sequence: TGCGCCAGCAGCTCCGGCGACAGGGGAGGCAACGAGCAGTACTTC. Translated: CASSSGDRGGNEQYF.

The J gene is TRBJ2-1, the V gene TRBV9; D is undetermined. Germline CDR1 is SGDLS and CDR2 is YYNGEE. Deletions cut 4 bases from V and 2 bases from J, with 10 bases between. CDR3 length equals 14 residues. CDR3 coding DNA: TGTGCCAGCAGCCCGGGTGGGGCCTACAATGAGCAGTTCTTC. This gives the protein CASSPGGAYNEQFF.

J is TRBJ2-7 and V is TRBV5-6; a weak D match, TRBD2 (5 bases). Trimming stripped 0 bases from V and 1 base from J, with 14 bases between. Germline CDR1 SGHDT, CDR2 YYEEEE. The CDR3 has 16 residues. The CDR3 is CASSLDSPGGSYEQYF. CDR3 bases: TGTGCCAGCAGCTTGGATTCTCCAGGCGGGTCCTACGAGCAGTACTTC.

The chain links TRBV3-1 (or the pseudogene TRBV3-2) to TRBJ1-4; TRBD1 agrees at 7 bases. The CDR3 length is 14 residues. The germline V gene has CDR1 LGHDT and CDR2 YNNKEL (reference sequence). J was trimmed by 3 bases and V by 5 bases; bases with no gene match: 3. CDR3 DNA: TGTGCCAGCAGCAGAGGGGGCTCTAATGAAAAACTGTTTTTT. It yields the protein CASSRGGSNEKLFF.

The V call is TRBV6-5, the J call TRBJ2-3; 9 bases map to TRBD1. The CDR3 has 14 amino acids. The V gene's germline CDR1 is MNHEY and CDR2 SVGAGI. With 11 bases clipped from V and 11 bases from J, the junction kept 17 bases outside the gene matches. CDR3 sequence (DNA): TGTGCCTGCTCCCGGGGACAGGGATCAAGAGGGCAGTATTTT. Protein: CACSRGQGSRGQYF.

The chain couples TRBV18 to TRBJ1-2; D is unclear. V was trimmed by 2 bases and J by 2 bases, leaving 12 bases between them. This CDR3 has 15 amino acids. Germline loops: CDR1 KGHSH, CDR2 LQKENI. The CDR3 region is CASSPSTDRNYGYTF. CDR3 DNA sequence: TGTGCCAGCTCACCAAGTACCGACCGGAACTATGGCTACACCTTC.

The CDR3 region has the DNA TGTGCCAGCAGCCAAGCGATCTACAATGAGCAGTTCTTC. The encoded protein is CASSQAIYNEQFF. The chain employs TRBV3-1 (or the pseudogene TRBV3-2) and TRBJ2-1; unclear D gene. Trimming pared 1 base from V and 3 bases from J, leaving 4 bases between. The CDR3 runs 13 residues. CDR1 LGHDT and CDR2 YNNKEL come from the germline V gene (reference sequence).

J is TRBJ2-2 and V is TRBV5-8; TRBD1 aligns across 9 bases. CDR1 SGHTS and CDR2 YDEGEE come from the germline V gene. The CDR3 is made up of 15 amino acids. The V gene end was trimmed by 4 bases and the J gene end by 3 bases; junction bases not matched to a gene: 4. The CDR3 sequence is CASSDWTGDTGELFF. CDR3 coding DNA: TGTGCCAGCAGCGACTGGACAGGGGACACCGGGGAGCTGTTTTTT. The variable domain in full, completed from reference TRBV5-8 and TRBJ2-2, reads EAGVTQSPTHLIKTRGQQATLRCSPISGHTSVYWYQQALGLGLQFLLWYDEGEERNRGNFPPRFSGRQFPNYSSELNVNALELEDSALYLCASSDWTGDTGELFFGEGSRLTVL.

On this clone: One end of the junction is discordant with germline, which a read error may explain. The rearrangement joins TRBV11-2 to TRBJ2-7, with D perhaps given as TRBD1 or TRBD2 (6 bases each). CDR1 and CDR2 (germline): SGHAT, FQNNGV. The CDR3 consists of 14 residues. In DNA form, the CDR3 reads TGTGCCAGCAGCTCCCATCCGGGGGCCTACGAGCAGTGCTTC. Translating gives CASSSHPGAYEQCF.

Only a few counts were recorded for this clone. The chain is built from TRBV9 and TRBJ1-3; perhaps TRBD1 as D (5 bases). This CDR3 contains 14 residues. V shed 0 bases and J shed 5 bases, with 9 bases lying between them. The germline V gene has CDR1 SGDLS and CDR2 YYNGEE. This CDR3 reads CASSVGRERNTIYF. In DNA form, the CDR3 reads TGTGCCAGCAGCGTAGGCAGGGAAAGAAACACCATATATTTT.

The V call is TRBV13, the J call TRBJ1-6; D remains ambiguous. This CDR3 is 16 amino acids long. CDR1 is PRHDT and CDR2 is FYEKMQ in the germline V gene (reference sequence). V was cut by 3 bases and J by 0 bases, with 9 bases left in between. The CDR3 nucleotides read TGTGCCAGCAGCTTTTCTGTCAGCTCCTATAATTCACCCCTCCACTTT. Translating it yields CASSFSVSSYNSPLHF.

V is TRBV11-2 and J is TRBJ1-6; D not certain. Trimming left V 4 bases short and J 8 bases short, with 6 bases between. Germline V gene lookup returns CDR1 SGHAT and CDR2 FQNNGV. This CDR3 spans 12 amino acids. In DNA form, the CDR3 reads TGTGCCAGCAGCTGGGCGGATTCACCCCTCCACTTT. Its translation: CASSWADSPLHF.

The genes are TRBV5-5 and TRBJ1-5; TRBD1 matches at 10 bases. The CDR3 covers 16 residues. From germline, CDR1 is SGHKS and CDR2 YYEKEE (reference sequence). J lost 4 bases, V lost 1 base, and 5 bases had no gene match. DNA for the CDR3: TGTGCCAGCAGCTTGACTGGACAGGGGGGAAATCAGCCCCAGCATTTT. It codes for CASSLTGQGGNQPQHF. Using reference TRBV5-5 and TRBJ1-5 for the parts outside the CDR3, the full variable domain is DAGVTQSPTHLIKTRGQQVTLRCSPISGHKSVSWYQQVLGQGPQFIFQYYEKEERGRGNFPDRFSARQFPNYSSELNVNALLLGDSALYLCASSLTGQGGNQPQHFGDGTRLSIL.

For the CDR3, the DNA is TGTGCCAGCAGTTGGGACAGCTCCTATAATTCACCCCTCCACTTT. Protein product: CASSWDSSYNSPLHF. The V gene is TRBV6-5, the J gene TRBJ1-6; 7 bases agree with TRBD1. The CDR3 contains 15 residues. Germline values: CDR1 MNHEY, CDR2 SVGAGI. J gave up 0 bases and V 4 bases, and 0 bases lay outside the gene matches.

The rearrangement uses TRBV4-3 and TRBJ1-2, with D possibly matching TRBD1 (6 bases). The germline V gene encodes CDR1 LGHNA and CDR2 YSLEER. CDR3 length: 15 amino acids. Trimming took 4 bases from V and 6 from J, leaving 18 bases between them. This CDR3 reads CASSPTFGGQNGYTF. CDR3 DNA: TGCGCCAGCAGCCCGACTTTCGGGGGGCAAAATGGCTACACCTTC.

J is TRBJ1-6 and V is TRBV28, with D tentatively TRBD1 (5 bases). CDR1 and CDR2 (germline): MDHEN, SYDVKM. Trimming left V 6 bases short and J 15 bases short, with 18 bases between. The CDR3 runs to 13 residues. CDR3 nucleotides: TGTGCCAGCAGCTCCCCCGGGGCCCGCGTCCTCCACTTT. The encoded protein is CASSSPGARVLHF.

V gene TRBV5-5 combines with J gene TRBJ1-5; TRBD1 is a possible D gene (6 bases). V was clipped by 0 bases and J by 3 bases, with 7 bases between them. The CDR3 length is 14 residues. The V gene's germline CDR1 is SGHKS and CDR2 YYEKEE (reference sequence). In DNA, the CDR3 is TGTGCCAGCAGCTTGGACAGGGTCAATCAGCCCCAGCATTTT. Translation gives CASSLDRVNQPQHF.

The chain recombines TRBV10-3 with TRBJ1-6; D is undetermined. Per the germline V gene, CDR1 is ENHRY and CDR2 is SYGVKD. Between the trimmed V and J ends, which lost 2 bases and 8 bases, there was a span of 10 bases. The CDR3 has 14 residues. CDR3 sequence reads: CAISEGPGDSPLHF. The CDR3 DNA is TGTGCCATCAGTGAGGGACCCGGTGATTCACCCCTCCACTTT.

The V gene is TRBV3-1 (or the pseudogene TRBV3-2), the J gene TRBJ2-7, with 10 bases that match TRBD1. J gave up 0 bases and V 4 bases, and 6 bases lay outside the gene matches. The CDR3 covers 16 residues. Germline V gene data show CDR1 as LGHDT and CDR2 as YNNKEL (reference sequence). CDR3 amino acids: CASSPWDRGSSYEQYF. In DNA, the CDR3 is TGTGCCAGCAGCCCGTGGGACAGGGGAAGCTCCTACGAGCAGTACTTC.

This clone was seen more than once but under ten times. The chain uses TRBV11-2 and TRBJ2-7; perhaps TRBD2 as D (6 bases). The V gene lost 1 base and the J gene lost 0 bases, with 19 bases spanning the gap. The CDR3 runs 18 residues. CDR1 SGHAT and CDR2 FQNNGV come from the germline V gene. The CDR3 region has the DNA TGTGCCAGCAGCTTAGGTAGGGGCGGGCGGGGCCCCTCCTACGAGCAGTACTTC. It translates to CASSLGRGGRGPSYEQYF.

The chain is built from TRBV6-5 and TRBJ1-1, with D uncertain. The CDR3 consists of 14 residues. V gave up 0 bases and J gave up 3 bases, with 8 bases separating them. Germline V lookup: CDR1 MNHEY, CDR2 SVGAGI. CDR3 sequence: CASSYSEGDTEAFF. The CDR3 DNA follows: TGTGCCAGCAGTTACTCGGAGGGCGACACTGAAGCTTTCTTT.

This sequence joins TRBV27 and TRBJ1-2; 10 positions match TRBD1. V was pared by 6 bases and J by 6 bases, with 7 bases of the junction left unmatched. The length of the CDR3 is 14 residues. Germline V gene lookup returns CDR1 MNHEY and CDR2 SMNVEV (reference sequence). In DNA, the CDR3 is TGTGCCAGCAGGGAGACAGGGGGCGCGGATGGCTACACCTTC. It codes for CASRETGGADGYTF.